This is a list of T cell receptor beta chains from one sample in a study of shared clonotypes between healthy human individuals. Produced via immunoSEQ multiplex PCR; TCRdb's table is partial and in-frame only. The table includes roughly 2,300,000 clones, roughly 92% detected once. The sample was naive CD4+ T cells from PBMCs. All receptors derive from a man between 18 and 35 years old in good health. Some clones in this sample may be carry-over from other donors' samples. Both conserved end residues are trimmed from each CDR3. Rows may omit the clone size; those that give it use once, few, many or a size class.

abundance: NA; len: 11; v_gene: TRBV5-1; j_gene: TRBJ1-1; CDR3aa: ASSLVGLTEAF
abundance: NA; len: 12; v_gene: TRBV19; j_gene: TRBJ2-7; CDR3aa: ASSIDEGEYEQY
abundance: NA; len: 14; v_gene: TRBV28; j_gene: TRBJ2-3; CDR3aa: ASSSREGGQTDTQY
abundance: NA; len: 14; v_gene: TRBV28; j_gene: TRBJ2-6; CDR3aa: ASSFTLASGANVLT
abundance: NA; len: 10; v_gene: TRBV29-1; j_gene: TRBJ2-1; CDR3aa: SPVTGIGEQF
abundance: NA; len: 13; v_gene: TRBV5-1; j_gene: TRBJ2-6; CDR3aa: ASSLDLTGANVLT
abundance: NA; len: 13; v_gene: TRBV21-1; j_gene: TRBJ2-1; CDR3aa: ASSPGQGLGREQF
abundance: NA; len: 10; v_gene: TRBV6-5; j_gene: TRBJ2-7; CDR3aa: ASKTGGGEQY
abundance: NA; len: 13; v_gene: TRBV15; j_gene: TRBJ2-7; CDR3aa: ATSRETSGPYEQY
abundance: NA; len: 13; v_gene: TRBV4-1; j_gene: TRBJ2-3; CDR3aa: ASSQGWGGTDTQY
abundance: NA; len: 9; v_gene: TRBV11-3; j_gene: TRBJ1-1; CDR3aa: ASSQDTEAF
abundance: NA; len: 12; v_gene: TRBV6-1; j_gene: TRBJ1-2; CDR3aa: ASRSTGGRVGYT
abundance: NA; len: 14; v_gene: TRBV4-3; j_gene: TRBJ2-7; CDR3aa: ASSQDLGYSSYEQY
abundance: NA; len: 12; v_gene: TRBV28; j_gene: TRBJ2-1; CDR3aa: ASRPAGGINEQF
abundance: NA; len: 11; v_gene: TRBV11-3; j_gene: TRBJ2-5; CDR3aa: ASSPHTQETQY
abundance: NA; len: 9; v_gene: TRBV20-1; j_gene: TRBJ2-7; CDR3aa: SAGLGDEQY
abundance: NA; len: 14; v_gene: TRBV19; j_gene: TRBJ2-3; CDR3aa: ASSMVRVGSTDTQY
abundance: NA; len: 11; v_gene: TRBV2; j_gene: TRBJ1-1; CDR3aa: ASSEGWGAEAF
abundance: NA; len: 15; v_gene: TRBV28; j_gene: TRBJ1-2; CDR3aa: ASSIPGQGGLNYGYT
abundance: few; len: 10; v_gene: TRBV30; j_gene: TRBJ1-1; CDR3aa: AWIGGGTEAF
abundance: NA; len: 13; v_gene: TRBV19; j_gene: TRBJ1-3; CDR3aa: ASSIGQSTGNTIY
abundance: NA; len: 9; v_gene: TRBV14; j_gene: TRBJ2-5; CDR3aa: ASSQDAYQY
abundance: once; len: 11; v_gene: TRBV12-5; j_gene: TRBJ1-2; CDR3aa: ASGLGPMYGYT
abundance: NA; len: 13; v_gene: TRBV28; j_gene: TRBJ1-4; CDR3aa: ASSLRQGTNEKLF
abundance: NA; len: 15; v_gene: TRBV5-1; j_gene: TRBJ1-4; CDR3aa: ASSLYPAVQGNEKLF
abundance: NA; len: 15; v_gene: TRBV15; j_gene: TRBJ2-3; CDR3aa: ATSRDPWPSSTDTQY
abundance: NA; len: 12; v_gene: TRBV7-3; j_gene: TRBJ1-2; CDR3aa: ASSLDGRSYGYT
abundance: NA; len: 11; v_gene: TRBV7-2; j_gene: TRBJ2-5; CDR3aa: ASSADPPETQY
abundance: NA; len: 15; v_gene: TRBV15; j_gene: TRBJ2-2; CDR3aa: ATSRDSTLAGTGELF
abundance: NA; len: 13; v_gene: TRBV5-5; j_gene: TRBJ2-7; CDR3aa: ASSLARTEDYEQY
abundance: NA; len: 12; v_gene: TRBV2; j_gene: TRBJ1-5; CDR3aa: ASMRGAGNQPQH
abundance: once; len: 12; v_gene: TRBV7-2; j_gene: TRBJ2-7; CDR3aa: ASRSVGASYEQY
abundance: NA; len: 13; v_gene: TRBV19; j_gene: TRBJ1-1; CDR3aa: ASSIIGQGRTEAF
abundance: NA; len: 14; v_gene: TRBV29-1; j_gene: TRBJ2-5; CDR3aa: SVEKGLAGLGETQY
abundance: NA; len: 13; v_gene: TRBV18; j_gene: TRBJ2-1; CDR3aa: ASSSGPMGPNEQF
abundance: NA; len: 13; v_gene: TRBV13; j_gene: TRBJ2-1; CDR3aa: ASSLVLGADNEQF
abundance: NA; len: 13; v_gene: TRBV9; j_gene: TRBJ2-2; CDR3aa: ASRTETSNTGELF
abundance: NA; len: 15; v_gene: TRBV5-1; j_gene: TRBJ2-3; CDR3aa: ASSPGQGAPESDTQY
abundance: NA; len: 13; v_gene: TRBV28; j_gene: TRBJ2-1; CDR3aa: ASSSGGTGINEQF
abundance: NA; len: 14; v_gene: TRBV6-4; j_gene: TRBJ1-2; CDR3aa: ASTLSGTDLSYGYT
abundance: NA; len: 14; v_gene: TRBV5-1; j_gene: TRBJ2-2; CDR3aa: ASSLAGTVNTGELF
abundance: NA; len: 12; v_gene: TRBV19; j_gene: TRBJ1-1; CDR3aa: ASSFQAVNTEAF
abundance: NA; len: 14; v_gene: TRBV4-1; j_gene: TRBJ2-2; CDR3aa: ASSLPGAGDAGELF
abundance: NA; len: 10; v_gene: TRBV28; j_gene: TRBJ1-5; CDR3aa: ASSPLGWPQH
abundance: once; len: 14; v_gene: TRBV28; j_gene: TRBJ1-2; CDR3aa: ASSYPKGATNYGYT
abundance: NA; len: 11; v_gene: TRBV11-2; j_gene: TRBJ1-2; CDR3aa: ASSSGQYYGYT
abundance: NA; len: 13; v_gene: TRBV5-8; j_gene: TRBJ2-7; CDR3aa: ASSLRPRESYEQY
abundance: NA; len: 11; v_gene: TRBV7-2; j_gene: TRBJ2-5; CDR3aa: ASSFWLRETQY
abundance: NA; len: 12; v_gene: TRBV28; j_gene: TRBJ2-7; CDR3aa: ASNLSQGGHEQY
abundance: NA; len: 14; v_gene: TRBV5-4; j_gene: TRBJ2-7; CDR3aa: ASSFVGLAGSNEQY
abundance: NA; len: 9; v_gene: TRBV6-1; j_gene: TRBJ2-5; CDR3aa: ASSVRETQY
abundance: NA; len: 11; v_gene: TRBV29-1; j_gene: TRBJ2-4; CDR3aa: SHAGTDQNIQY
abundance: NA; len: 12; v_gene: TRBV5-4; j_gene: TRBJ2-5; CDR3aa: ASSLVGGRETQY
abundance: NA; len: 12; v_gene: TRBV2; j_gene: TRBJ1-1; CDR3aa: ASSTPGVGTEAF
abundance: NA; len: 13; v_gene: TRBV6-1; j_gene: TRBJ2-2; CDR3aa: ASSEISGSTGELF
abundance: NA; len: 13; v_gene: TRBV4-2; j_gene: TRBJ1-1; CDR3aa: ASSLSGSPNTEAF